This T cell receptor beta chain was profiled in a study of graft-versus-host responses after intestinal transplantation (dated by TCRdb to the early 2020s). General notes on the study: Recipients received multivisceral, liver-intestinal, or isolated intestinal transplants. Every recipient was given anti-thymocyte globulin induction, then maintenance tacrolimus and steroids for roughly 3 years. Bulk TCR-beta CDR3 sequencing was used to track graft-versus-host and host-versus-graft alloreactive T cell clones in the graft, circulation and bone marrow after intestinal transplantation. To identify alloreactive clones, pre-transplant mixed lymphocyte reaction products were sequenced and compared with unstimulated pre-transplant donor and recipient T cells. A cohort of about 25 intestinal transplant recipients, including one retransplant, was enrolled, and a few patients lacking pretransplant specimens were excluded. Donor T cell macrochimerism was defined as a peak of at least 4% donor T cells among recipient peripheral blood mononuclear cells. Instead of going to the commercial service, samples from a few later patients were sequenced in-house on an Illumina MiSeq and processed with MiXCR.

Remarks on this clone: Which antigen it targets is not known. Per-base qualities were not stored, and no clone one base away is much larger.

Receptor amplification or capture employed the immunoSEQ multiplex PCR assay. For most patients, genomic DNA was isolated with the Qiagen DNeasy Blood and Tissue Kit and sent frozen to Adaptive Biotechnologies for TCR sequencing. For most patients, genomic DNA was subjected to high-throughput TCR-beta CDR3 sequencing by Adaptive Biotechnologies. The paper's processing steps were these. TCR sequencing data for over 15 patients were retrieved from Adaptive's ImmunoSEQ software; three other patients were processed with MiXCR and VDJtools. CD4 versus CD8 sorting errors were corrected by removing sequences found in both subsets at a frequency ratio below 5:1. Because the origin of CDR3 nucleotide sequences shared between donor and recipient could not be assigned, those sequences were removed. To count as alloreactive, a clone needed at least 2-fold expansion over unstimulated cells and a minimum CFSE-low frequency of 0.002% (template counts) or 0.001% (read counts). A clone was considered mappable if detected in the sequenced pre-transplant spleen, lymph node, or MLR CFSE-low populations of the donor or recipient. Cumulative frequency of alloreactive clones was calculated as a percentage of all sequences weighted by copy number. Imported from immuneACCESS, the table was reduced by TCRdb to in-frame sequences with V and J called. These copies leave out some clones; in studies compared against another copy, an unresolved V gene accounts for under half, and the cause of the remainder is not known. The V and J calls and clone size come from that table; D and trimming were worked out from the DNA. This sample comprises around 77,000 clones, approximately 94% of them detected only once. Clones ranked in the top ten supply around 0.56% of the sample.

Taken with the paper, the label for time point translates to: cells obtained before transplantation from donor or recipient. CD3+CD4+ and CD3+CD8+ populations were FACS-sorted from unstimulated pre-transplant donor and recipient cells taken from spleen or lymph nodes. V is reduced by 0 bases and J by 1 base, leaving a spacing of 15 bases between them. CDR1 is given as MGHRA and CDR2 as YSYEKL, both from the germline V gene. The CDR3, cysteine through phenylalanine, is 18 amino acids long. CDR3 DNA only is kept here, 54 bases in frame from base 1. Summary of the overall study and its limitations: Conclusions were limited by the relatively low number and heterogeneity of intestinal transplant patients. Early after transplant, declines in HvG clones were associated with peak levels of circulating GvH clones. GvH clones were detected in recipient bone marrow, and some of these GvH clones were observed earlier in ileal mucosa or blood, consistent with an intestinal mucosal origin. Patients with donor T cell macrochimerism had high GvH to HvG T cell clonal ratios in their allografts.

The rearrangement combines TRBV4-1 with TRBJ2-2, with the D call perhaps TRBD1 or TRBD2, as 6 bases match in each case. The specimen comprised unstimulated CD8+ T cells sorted from spleen or lymph node cells, sampled before intestinal transplant. This clonotype was obtained from a human donor who received an intestinal transplant. The CDR3 protein is CASSQEGGRVGNTGELFF. The nucleotides are TGCGCCAGCAGCCAAGAGGGGGGCAGGGTGGGGAACACCGGGGAGCTGTTTTTT.